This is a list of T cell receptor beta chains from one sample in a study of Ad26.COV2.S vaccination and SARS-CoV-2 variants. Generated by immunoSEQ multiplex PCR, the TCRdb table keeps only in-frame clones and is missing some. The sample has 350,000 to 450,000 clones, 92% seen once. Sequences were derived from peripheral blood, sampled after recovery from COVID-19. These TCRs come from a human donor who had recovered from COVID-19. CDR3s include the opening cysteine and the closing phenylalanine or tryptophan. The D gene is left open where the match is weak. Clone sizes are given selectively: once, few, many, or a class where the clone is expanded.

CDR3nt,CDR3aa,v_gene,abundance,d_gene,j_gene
TGTGCCAGTATGACAGGGGGCGAGAGAAACACCATATATTTT,CASMTGGERNTIYF,TRBV19,NA,TRBD1,TRBJ1-3
TGTGCCAGCAGTTACTCGTACAGGCGGGGGGCTTTCTTT,CASSYSYRRGAFF,TRBV6-6,NA,NA,TRBJ1-1
TGTGCCAGCAGTGAAGTCGGCTTTGGACTAGGGGAGCAGTATTTT,CASSEVGFGLGEQYF,TRBV6-1,NA,TRBD2,TRBJ2-3
TGTGCCAGCAGCCTTCTAGCCGGCAATCAGCCCCAGCATTTT,CASSLLAGNQPQHF,TRBV6-5,NA,NA,TRBJ1-5
TGTGCCAGCAGCCAAGGACGACAGGGGGCGCGAGGCTACACCTTC,CASSQGRQGARGYTF,TRBV14,once,TRBD1,TRBJ1-2
TGTGCCAGCAGTCCGCGGACAGGGTTGGGCGGGGAGCTGTTTTTT,CASSPRTGLGGELFF,TRBV28,NA,TRBD1,TRBJ2-2
TGTGCTAGTGGTTCAGGGACCTACGAGCAGTACTTC,CASGSGTYEQYF,TRBV12-5,NA,NA,TRBJ2-7
TGTGCCAGCAGTTTAGGAACATCGGGCGGCTACACCTTC,CASSLGTSGGYTF,TRBV12-3/TRBV12-4,NA,NA,TRBJ1-2
TGCGCCAGCCAAACAGGGAGTTCGGAAAAACTGTTTTTT,CASQTGSSEKLFF,TRBV5-1,NA,NA,TRBJ1-4
TGTGCCAGCAGTGACCGGACAGCCCGGGGTGAAAAACTGTTTTTT,CASSDRTARGEKLFF,TRBV25-1,NA,NA,TRBJ1-4
TGTGCCAGCAGCGTAATAGCGGGGGGCAATGAGCAGTTCTTC,CASSVIAGGNEQFF,TRBV9,NA,TRBD2,TRBJ2-1
TGTGCCATCCCGGGGAGTGAAGCTTTCTTT,CAIPGSEAFF,TRBV10-3,NA,NA,TRBJ1-1
TGTGCCAGCAGCCCGGGACAGGGGAGGACTGGAAACACCATATATTTT,CASSPGQGRTGNTIYF,TRBV5-4,NA,TRBD1,TRBJ1-3
TGTGCCAGCAGCGGACAGGGCCCCTATAATTCACCCCTCCACTTT,CASSGQGPYNSPLHF,TRBV9,NA,TRBD1,TRBJ1-6
TGTGCCAGCAGCCGGGACTACGAGCAGTACTTC,CASSRDYEQYF,TRBV7-9,NA,NA,TRBJ2-7
TGTGCCAGCAGTTTACGGGTTTCGGAGAAGCAGTACTTC,CASSLRVSEKQYF,TRBV12-3/TRBV12-4,NA,NA,TRBJ2-7
TGTGCCAGCAGCCGCGGGGGAGGGGGCAGGACTGAAGCTTTCTTT,CASSRGGGGRTEAFF,TRBV7-9,NA,TRBD1,TRBJ1-1
TGTGCCAGCAGCGTAAGACCAATCAGCACAGATACGCAGTATTTT,CASSVRPISTDTQYF,TRBV9,NA,NA,TRBJ2-3
TGTGCCAGCAGGGGCGGCAACAGGGATCAAGAGACCCAGTACTTC,CASRGGNRDQETQYF,TRBV7-9,NA,NA,TRBJ2-5
TGTGCCAGCAGTTATTCGGGGGGGACCACCGGGGAGCTGTTTTTT,CASSYSGGTTGELFF,TRBV6-5,NA,TRBD2,TRBJ2-2
TGTGCCACCCGAGCGGGGGGCCGCGAACACGAGCAGTACTTC,CATRAGGREHEQYF,TRBV10-3,NA,TRBD2,TRBJ2-7
TGCAGCGTTGGGTCAGCTCGCACAGATACGCAGTATTTT,CSVGSARTDTQYF,TRBV29-1,NA,NA,TRBJ2-3
TGTGCCACCAGCGAATTAACAGGGGCTCCGTATGGCTACACCTTC,CATSELTGAPYGYTF,TRBV15,NA,TRBD1,TRBJ1-2
TGTGCCAGCAGCTTAGCGGGACAGGGGGCAGGAGAGACCCAGTACTTC,CASSLAGQGAGETQYF,TRBV13,once,TRBD1,TRBJ2-5